This T cell receptor (beta chain) was profiled in a study of spatial heterogeneity in lung cancer. Study as a whole: Beta-chain sequences consistently outnumbered alpha-chain sequences in detection.

TCRdb reprocessed the 5' RACE reads with MiXCR, giving one entry per CDR3 protein. The sample comprises roughly 48,000 distinct CDR3 sequences, roughly 5% of which are singletons, and over 8.5% rests with the top ten. Documented time point: sample taken at primary tumor resection. Unsorted whole RNA of tumor, nontumor lung or frozen PBMC was sequenced. General study results and limits: Detection of ubiquitous tumor TCRs in blood was higher at resection than follow-up.

To note about this clonotype: No antigen is known for it.

The V and J ends lost 7 bases and 7 bases respectively, with 20 bases between them. This CDR3 comprises 13 residues. The V gene's germline CDR1 is DFQATT and CDR2 SNEGSKA (reference sequence). V usage is TRBV20-1 and J usage is TRBJ2-7; D might be TRBD2 (6 bases). This specimen consisted of PBMCs, obtained at surgery. This TCR came from a male donor with early-stage non-small cell lung cancer. The CDR3 region is CSVSRTTPTEQYF. Written as DNA, the CDR3 is TGCAGTGTTAGTCGGACTACCCCCACGGAGCAGTACTTC.